This T cell receptor (beta chain) was obtained from a study of cytomegalovirus exposure and HLA in healthy donors. Notes on the study in general: Immune exposure was documented only through CMV serostatus. Later analysis showed TCR association rates varying by HLA locus, highest for DRB1 and lowest for HLA-C.

The study ran its PCR with 60 Vbeta and 13 Jbeta primers. This table comes from immunoSEQ multiplex PCR, and its TCRdb copy is limited to in-frame clones, with some not included. The sample yields some 50,000 clones, about 71% seen once. A note on this clone: Its antigen is still unknown.

Per the germline V gene, CDR1 is SNHLY and CDR2 is FYNNEI. The CDR3 covers 16 residues. Trimming took off 6 bases at V and 2 bases at J, with 18 bases between the two ends. The material sequenced was PBMCs. The receptor comes from a woman aged 45-65 years in good health and CMV-seropositive. This chain uses TRBV2 with TRBJ2-3; D perhaps matches TRBD2 (6 bases). The CDR3 loop is CASRKEGGTLTDTQYF. CDR3 bases: TGTGCCAGCAGAAAGGAAGGAGGGACCCTCACAGATACGCAGTATTTT.